Presented here are 21 T cell receptor beta chains from one specimen sequenced in a study of cytomegalovirus exposure and HLA in healthy donors. Amplification used 60 Vbeta primers and 13 Jbeta primers. Measured with immunoSEQ multiplex PCR; TCRdb has only the in-frame clones, and not every one. The sample yields almost 90,000 clones, about 85% seen once. Sequencing used PBMCs. These receptors came from a man in his forties or fifties in good health and CMV-seropositive.

The chain uses TRBV5-1 and TRBJ2-7; 8 bases agree with TRBD1. The CDR3 has 15 amino acids. The ends lost 4 bases at V and 4 bases at J; junction bases unmatched: 10. Germline CDR1 is SGHRS and CDR2 is YFSETQ. CDR3 sequence (DNA): TGCGCCAGCAGCGTGAACCGGGACAGGCCGTACGAGCAGTACTTC. Translation: CASSVNRDRPYEQYF.

V gene TRBV6-5 combines with J gene TRBJ2-5; 9 nucleotides match TRBD1. The CDR3 spans 14 residues. With 6 bases clipped from V and 4 bases from J, the junction kept 6 bases outside the gene matches. Germline-derived CDR1 and CDR2 are MNHEY and SVGAGI. DNA of the CDR3: TGTGCCAGCAGGACAGGGGGGGTAGGAGAGACCCAGTACTTC. Translated: CASRTGGVGETQYF.

DNA for the CDR3: TGTGCCAGCAGGATACAGGGGGGATCCTATGGCTACACCTTC. Its translation: CASRIQGGSYGYTF. The V and J genes are TRBV6-1 and TRBJ1-2; 8 nucleotides align to TRBD1. The germline CDR1 and CDR2 sequences are MNHNS and SASEGT. V shed 6 bases, J shed 4 bases, and the junction held 7 bases outside the gene matches. The CDR3 spans 14 residues.

The chain links TRBV5-1 to TRBJ1-1; possible D gene TRBD1, 6 bases. Per germline, CDR1 SGHRS and CDR2 YFSETQ. V lost 4 bases to trimming and J lost 6 bases, with 13 bases between them. This CDR3 is built from 13 residues. The CDR3 DNA sequence: TGCGCCAGCAGCGCCGACAGGTATTCTGAAGCTTTCTTT. Amino acids: CASSADRYSEAFF.

The CDR3 loop reads CASSSRLGTEAFF. The CDR3, as DNA: TGTGCCAGCAGCTCGCGACTCGGGACTGAAGCTTTCTTT. J is TRBJ1-1 and V is TRBV4-2; D is unclear. Germline V CDR1 and CDR2: LGHNA, YNFKEQ. CDR3 size: 13 residues. The V gene lost 5 bases and the J gene lost 5 bases, with 12 bases spanning the gap.

The chain has TRBV11-2 and TRBJ1-6; 8 positions agree with TRBD1. V was clipped by 5 bases and J by 7 bases; unmatched bases: 4. This CDR3 is built from 14 residues. Germline assignment: CDR1 SGHAT and CDR2 FQNNGV. The CDR3 reads CASSRTGLNSPLHF. CDR3 DNA: TGTGCCAGCAGCCGGACAGGGCTCAATTCACCCCTCCACTTT.

This clone occurred once. V usage is TRBV4-1 and J usage is TRBJ2-1, with TRBD2 matching 7 bases. The CDR3 covers 13 residues. J gave up 7 bases and V 1 base, and 1 base lay outside the gene matches. Germline lookup yields CDR1 MGHRA and CDR2 YSYEKL. CDR3 sequence: CASSQGRGNEQFF. DNA of the CDR3: TGCGCCAGCAGCCAAGGGCGGGGGAATGAGCAGTTCTTC.

The chain recombines TRBV6-1 with TRBJ2-1; D might be TRBD1 (6 bases). Trimming pared 6 bases from V and 8 bases from J, leaving 17 bases between. This CDR3 comprises 14 residues. CDR1 and CDR2 (germline): MNHNS, SASEGT. CDR3 in DNA: TGTGCCAGCAGCAGGATACAGGGTCGGGATGAGCAGTTCTTC. Protein product: CASSRIQGRDEQFF.

V usage is TRBV5-1 and J usage is TRBJ2-7, with 12 bases aligning to TRBD2. V was pared by 1 base and J by 5 bases, with 4 bases of the junction left unmatched. The CDR3 is 15 amino acids. Germline CDR1 is SGHRS and CDR2 is YFSETQ. CDR3 sequence reads: CASSLKRTSGDEQYF. The CDR3 coding sequence is TGCGCCAGCAGCTTGAAACGGACTAGCGGGGACGAGCAGTACTTC. The full variable domain, with the rest looked up from reference TRBV5-1 and TRBJ2-7, is KAGVTQTPRYLIKTRGQQVTLSCSPISGHRSVSWYQQTPGQGLQFLFEYFSETQRNKGNFPGRFSGRQFSNSRSEMNVSTLELGDSALYLCASSLKRTSGDEQYFGPGTRLTVT.

The gene calls are TRBV5-8 and TRBJ2-3; weak D call: TRBD2 (6 bases). CDR3 length: 15 residues. Looked up from germline, CDR1 is SGHTS and CDR2 is YDEGEE. The V end lost 0 bases, the J end lost 0 bases, and 8 bases lay between the germline ends. CDR3 protein: CASSLVGGSTDTQYF. DNA of the CDR3: TGTGCCAGCAGCTTGGTGGGGGGTAGCACAGATACGCAGTATTTT.

The gene calls are TRBV19 and TRBJ2-7; 7 bases match TRBD1. This CDR3 contains 14 residues. CDR1 LNHDA and CDR2 SQIVND come from the germline V gene (reference sequence). Trimming at V came to 9 bases and at J to 2 bases, leaving 10 bases not matched to a gene. CDR3 sequence: CASSGTGDTYEQYF. In nucleotides, the CDR3 is TGTGCCAGCTCAGGAACAGGGGATACCTACGAGCAGTACTTC.

The chain uses TRBV9 and TRBJ2-2, with D tentatively TRBD2 (5 bases). The V end lost 2 bases, the J end lost 7 bases, and 9 bases lay between the germline ends. The CDR3 covers 13 residues. Looked up from germline, CDR1 is SGDLS and CDR2 is YYNGEE. CDR3 amino acids: CASSVEGYGELFF. The CDR3 bases are TGTGCCAGCAGCGTCGAGGGATACGGGGAGCTGTTTTTT.

This chain uses TRBV11-3 with TRBJ2-7; no firm D call. From germline, CDR1 is SGHNT and CDR2 YENEEA. The V end was cut by 3 bases, the J end by 4 bases, with 10 bases between. CDR3 size: 13 residues. Here the CDR3 reads CASSFTAAYEQYF. DNA for the CDR3: TGTGCCAGCAGCTTCACTGCCGCTTACGAGCAGTACTTC.

The J gene is TRBJ2-1, the V gene TRBV5-1; a weak D match, TRBD2 (6 bases). Trimming removed 0 bases at V and 7 bases at J, with 11 bases between. The CDR3 is 14 residues long. CDR1 SGHRS and CDR2 YFSETQ come from the germline V gene. CDR3 in amino acids: CASSLGGGSNEQFF. The CDR3 DNA reads TGCGCCAGCAGCTTGGGTGGGGGGTCGAATGAGCAGTTCTTC.

The chain has TRBV28 and TRBJ2-1, with D tentatively TRBD2 (6 bases). Trimming removed 7 bases at V and 5 bases at J, with 12 bases between. Germline values: CDR1 MDHEN, CDR2 SYDVKM. CDR3 size: 13 residues. The CDR3 nucleotides are TGTGCCAGCACAACTCGCGGGAACAATGAGCAGTTCTTC. Translation gives CASTTRGNNEQFF.

The chain links TRBV4-1 to TRBJ2-3, with 11 nucleotides matching TRBD2. V trimming: 5 bases; J trimming: 5 bases; junction bases outside the gene matches: 9. CDR1 and CDR2 (germline): MGHRA, YSYEKL. This CDR3 has 16 residues. CDR3 residues: CASSNIAGGVGDTQYF. DNA of the CDR3: TGCGCCAGCAGCAACATAGCGGGAGGGGTCGGAGATACGCAGTATTTT.

This chain connects TRBV6-5 to TRBJ2-7, with 9 bases identical to TRBD1. V was clipped by 0 bases and J by 4 bases; unmatched bases: 4. Germline CDR1 MNHEY, CDR2 SVGAGI. The CDR3 contains 15 residues. CDR3 sequence: CASSYSGQGIYEQYF. The DNA of the CDR3 is TGTGCCAGCAGTTACTCTGGACAGGGGATATACGAGCAGTACTTC.

This clone has more than one count but fewer than ten. The V call is TRBV2, the J call TRBJ1-1, with D hard to call. Germline CDR1 is SNHLY and CDR2 is FYNNEI. Trimming removed 3 bases at V and 5 bases at J, with 13 bases between. The CDR3 consists of 14 residues. The CDR3 coding sequence is TGTGCCAGCAGTGAGTGGCAGAGCGGAACTGAAGCTTTCTTT. Its protein is CASSEWQSGTEAFF. The complete variable domain, with remaining parts taken from reference TRBV2 and TRBJ1-1, reads EPEVTQTPSHQVTQMGQEVILRCVPISNHLYFYWYRQILGQKVEFLVSFYNNEISEKSEIFDDQFSVERPDGSNFTLKIRSTKLEDSAMYFCASSEWQSGTEAFFGQGTRLTVV.

To note about this clone: Other DNA sequences from this sample encode an identical CDR3 as well. The chain couples TRBV18 to TRBJ2-7; 12 bases are a match to TRBD2. The trim removed 1 base at V and 2 bases at J, leaving 0 bases unmatched. Germline V lookup: CDR1 KGHSH, CDR2 LQKENI. The CDR3 contains 15 residues. The CDR3 sequence is CASSPRTSGTYEQYF. The CDR3 DNA follows: TGTGCCAGCTCACCACGGACTAGCGGGACCTACGAGCAGTACTTC.

The chain joins TRBV2 to TRBJ2-3; 9 nucleotides agree with TRBD2. This CDR3 region has 14 residues. Germline V CDR1 and CDR2: SNHLY, FYNNEI. The trim removed 7 bases at V and 5 bases at J, leaving 7 bases unmatched. Here the CDR3 reads CASMGGGAKDTQYF. CDR3 nucleotide sequence: TGTGCCAGCATGGGCGGGGGGGCCAAAGATACGCAGTATTTT.

The chain recombines TRBV5-1 with TRBJ2-2; perhaps TRBD1 as D (7 bases). Germline-derived CDR1 and CDR2 are SGHRS and YFSETQ. V was pared by 2 bases and J by 1 base, with 12 bases between. This CDR3 is built from 16 residues. The CDR3 DNA reads as TGCGCCAGCAGCTTTAGACAGGGAGGGAACACCGGGGAGCTGTTTTTT. Protein product: CASSFRQGGNTGELFF.